A single sample gave rise to the 27 T cell receptor beta chains below, sequenced in a study of shared clonotypes between healthy human individuals. Clones were sequenced by immunoSEQ multiplex PCR, and TCRdb holds only the in-frame ones, with some missing. The sample lists 2,500,000 or so clones; over 85% were seen once. Sequencing was performed on naive CD4+ T cells from PBMCs. As to subset: CD45RA+ positively selected. These receptors came from a man aged 18-30 years in good health. Some clones in this sample may be carry-over from other donors' samples.

V and J are TRBV30 and TRBJ1-4, with D uncertain. This CDR3 contains 14 residues. Trimming took off 4 bases at V and 3 bases at J, with 12 bases between the two ends. In germline, CDR1 is GTSNPN, CDR2 SVGIG (reference sequence). CDR3 loop: CAWNKAGANEKLFF. The CDR3 nucleotides read TGTGCCTGGAACAAGGCTGGGGCTAATGAAAAACTGTTTTTT. Together with reference TRBV30 and TRBJ1-4, the CDR3 gives the full variable domain: SQTIHQWPATLVQPVGSPLSLECTVEGTSNPNLYWYRQAAGRGLQLLFYSVGIGQISSEVPQNLSASRPQDRQFILSSKKLLLSDSGFYLCAWNKAGANEKLFFGSGTQLSVL.

This clone was seen only once. The chain uses TRBV7-4 and TRBJ2-5, with D perhaps being TRBD1 or TRBD2 (6 bases each). The CDR3 contains 17 residues. The V end was cut by 5 bases, the J end by 5 bases, with 24 bases between. Germline-derived CDR1 and CDR2 are SGHVT and SQSDAQ. For the CDR3, the DNA is TGTGCCAGCAGCCCAAGGCCCCTGGAGGGGGAAGGGGAGACCCAGTACTTC. The encoded protein is CASSPRPLEGEGETQYF. Variable domain in full (rest from reference TRBV7-4 and TRBJ2-5): GAGVSQSPRYKVAKRGRDVALRCDSISGHVTLYWYRQTLGQGSEVLTYSQSDAQRDKSGRPSGRFSAERPERSVSTLKIQRTEQGDSAVYLCASSPRPLEGEGETQYFGPGTRLLVL.

J is TRBJ1-5 and V is TRBV6-6; D is perhaps TRBD1 (5 bases). The CDR3 has 16 amino acids. The germline V gene encodes CDR1 MNHNY and CDR2 SVGAGI (reference sequence). Trimming cost V 7 bases and J 0 bases, with 16 bases left between them. CDR3 DNA sequence: TGTGCCAGCATCCAGGGACCTCGCAATAGCAATCAGCCCCAGCATTTT. It translates to CASIQGPRNSNQPQHF.

The chain employs TRBV7-3 and TRBJ2-7, with 12 bases that match TRBD2. V gave up 5 bases and J gave up 6 bases; unmatched junction bases: 5. Germline values: CDR1 SGHTA, CDR2 FQGTGA. The CDR3 contains 14 residues. The CDR3 here is CASSRTSGKTEQYF. In DNA, the CDR3 is TGTGCCAGCAGCCGGACTAGCGGGAAAACCGAGCAGTACTTC.

The chain has TRBV5-1 and TRBJ2-1; 8 bases are a match to TRBD2. Looked up from germline, CDR1 is SGHRS and CDR2 is YFSETQ. CDR3 length equals 16 residues. Trimming took 4 bases from V and 0 from J; bases not matched to a gene: 6. The chain's CDR3 is CASSPVAGSSYNEQFF. The DNA of the CDR3 is TGCGCCAGCAGCCCAGTAGCGGGAAGCTCCTACAATGAGCAGTTCTTC.

In nucleotides, the CDR3 is TGTGCCAGCTCACCACCGGGACAGGTTAACACCGGGGAGCTGTTTTTT. Translation: CASSPPGQVNTGELFF. The J gene is TRBJ2-2, the V gene TRBV18; TRBD1 matches at 8 bases. V was clipped by 0 bases and J by 2 bases; unmatched bases: 2. Germline-derived CDR1 and CDR2 are KGHSH and LQKENI. This CDR3 contains 16 residues.

V usage is TRBV1 and J usage is TRBJ2-7; the table's D call TRBD2 went unverified against the DNA. TRBV1 is an annotated pseudogene. The CDR3 has 18 residues. CDR3 in DNA: TGCACCAGCAGCCAAGAGTGTAGCCCCACGCCCCCAAGGAACGAGCAGTACTTC. Its translation is CTSSQECSPTPPRNEQYF.

This chain links TRBV7-3 with TRBJ1-1; tentatively, D is TRBD1 (6 bases). Looked up from germline, CDR1 is SGHTA and CDR2 is FQGTGA. Deletions cut 7 bases from V and 5 bases from J, with 20 bases between. The CDR3 has 15 residues. CDR3 residues: CASTQTHGGQTEAFF. CDR3 DNA sequence: TGTGCCAGCACTCAGACCCACGGGGGACAAACTGAAGCTTTCTTT.

The chain recombines TRBV28 with TRBJ1-3; TRBD1 might be the D (5 bases). Trimming took off 6 bases at V and 0 bases at J, with 21 bases between the two ends. The V gene's germline CDR1 is MDHEN and CDR2 SYDVKM. The CDR3 is 18 residues long. CDR3 region: CASSPWGGPSFSGNTIYF. The CDR3 bases are TGTGCCAGCAGCCCCTGGGGGGGACCTTCTTTCTCTGGAAACACCATATATTTT.

The chain is built from TRBV7-8 and TRBJ1-2, with D hard to call. This CDR3 comprises 14 residues. The ends were cut back, 3 bases at V and 0 bases at J, with 8 bases in the middle. The germline V gene encodes CDR1 SGHVS and CDR2 FQNEAQ. CDR3 sequence (DNA): TGTGCCAGCAGCTTGAGACTCCCTAACTATGGCTACACCTTC. Its protein product is CASSLRLPNYGYTF.

The chain employs TRBV4-3 and TRBJ2-4; no reliable D call. This CDR3 is built from 13 residues. CDR1 and CDR2 (germline): LGHNA, YSLEER. The germline V and J ends were trimmed by 6 bases and 0 bases, with 6 bases remaining between them. The CDR3 sequence is CASRDRAKNIQYF. The CDR3 DNA is TGCGCCAGCAGGGATAGAGCCAAAAACATTCAGTACTTC.

This rearrangement joins TRBV11-1 to TRBJ2-7; D unresolved. Germline V CDR1 and CDR2: SGHAT, FQDESV (reference sequence). The CDR3 consists of 15 residues. Trimming took off 1 base at V and 3 bases at J, with 13 bases between the two ends. CDR3 amino acids: CASSLGDPRYYEQYF. The CDR3 coding sequence is TGTGCCAGCAGCTTAGGTGACCCGCGTTACTACGAGCAGTACTTC.

The chain carries TRBV4-3 and TRBJ1-2, with D possibly being TRBD1 (5 bases). CDR1 and CDR2 from the germline V gene are LGHNA and YSLEER. CDR3 length equals 13 residues. The V gene lost 0 bases and the J gene lost 5 bases, with 7 bases spanning the gap. This CDR3 reads CASSQDAGYGYTF. CDR3 DNA sequence: TGCGCCAGCAGCCAAGACGCAGGGTATGGCTACACCTTC.

The V call is TRBV5-1, the J call TRBJ2-7, with a possible D match to TRBD2 (6 bases). Trimming removed 4 bases from V and 3 bases from J, with 20 bases in between. The CDR3 contains 16 residues. CDR1 and CDR2 (germline): SGHRS, YFSETQ. The CDR3 DNA is TGCGCCAGCAGCCCGGGGACTTCTAACCCCTACTACGAGCAGTACTTC. Translated, it gives CASSPGTSNPYYEQYF.

The chain couples TRBV5-4 to TRBJ2-1, with a weak D call TRBD1 (6 bases). This CDR3 contains 12 residues. V gave up 3 bases and J gave up 9 bases, with 10 bases separating them. Germline-derived CDR1 and CDR2 are SGHNT and YYREEE (reference sequence). CDR3 sequence reads: CASSSGTLEQFF. The CDR3 DNA follows: TGTGCCAGCAGCTCCGGGACACTTGAGCAGTTCTTC. The full variable domain, rest sourced from reference TRBV5-4 and TRBJ2-1, is ETGVTQSPTHLIKTRGQQVTLRCSSQSGHNTVSWYQQALGQGPQFIFQYYREEENGRGNFPPRFSGLQFPNYSSELNVNALELDDSALYLCASSSGTLEQFFGPGTRLTVL.

The chain has TRBV5-4 and TRBJ2-1; D gene unclear. Trimming took 2 bases from V and 7 from J, leaving 10 bases between them. The CDR3 contains 13 residues. Germline assignment: CDR1 SGHNT and CDR2 YYREEE (reference sequence). The CDR3 region has the DNA TGTGCCAGCAGCTTAAGTTCTTCGAATGAGCAGTTCTTC. This codes for CASSLSSSNEQFF.

The chain links TRBV7-6 to TRBJ2-1; D possibly matches TRBD1 or TRBD2 (5 bases each). The germline V gene encodes CDR1 SGHVS and CDR2 FNYEAQ. This CDR3 is built from 15 residues. The V gene lost 5 bases and the J gene lost 4 bases, with 15 bases spanning the gap. Here the CDR3 reads CASSLTGTDYNEQFF. Written as DNA, the CDR3 is TGTGCCAGCAGCCTTACCGGGACGGATTACAATGAGCAGTTCTTC.

J is TRBJ2-5 and V is TRBV5-1; D is undetermined. CDR3 size: 12 residues. Germline CDR1 SGHRS, CDR2 YFSETQ. Trimming stripped 6 bases from V and 4 bases from J, with 10 bases between. CDR3 nucleotides: TGCGCCAGCACCAATGTCGGAGAGACCCAGTACTTC. Translation: CASTNVGETQYF.

The chain combines TRBV4-2 with TRBJ2-1; 15 nucleotides match TRBD2. J gave up 6 bases and V 4 bases, and 1 base lay outside the gene matches. The CDR3 sequence is 15 residues long. Germline V gives CDR1 LGHNA, CDR2 YNFKEQ. The CDR3 coding sequence is TGTGCCAGCAGCCCGGGACTAGCGGGAGGCAATGAGCAGTTCTTC. Its translation is CASSPGLAGGNEQFF.

The rearrangement joins TRBV19 to TRBJ2-1, with unresolved D. Germline assignment: CDR1 LNHDA and CDR2 SQIVND (reference sequence). The CDR3 loop spans 12 amino acids. V gave up 9 bases and J gave up 8 bases, with 14 bases separating them. The CDR3 region has the DNA TGTGCCAGACCCCTAACCTGGCATGAGCAGTTCTTC. Protein sequence: CARPLTWHEQFF.

The chain couples TRBV2 to TRBJ2-7, with D possibly matching TRBD2 (7 bases). V was pared by 4 bases and J by 3 bases, with 13 bases between. This CDR3 is built from 14 residues. The germline gives CDR1 SNHLY, CDR2 FYNNEI. CDR3 sequence: CASSVGRGSYEQYF. CDR3 sequence (DNA): TGTGCCAGCAGTGTTGGGAGGGGGAGCTACGAGCAGTACTTC.

In the case of this clone: One junction end does not reproduce the germline sequence, and a read error may be involved. This chain uses TRBV5-1 with TRBJ2-5; D remains ambiguous. CDR3 length: 12 residues. Germline CDR1 SGHRS, CDR2 YFSETQ. Here the CDR3 reads CASSLEQEAQYF. The CDR3 DNA follows: TGCGCCAGCAGCTTGGAACAAGAGGCCCAGTACTTC.

The CDR3 DNA sequence: TGTGCCAGCAGGCCCTACGGGGCTAGCGGGGGGAAGGATACGCAGTATTTT. Translating gives CASRPYGASGGKDTQYF. J is TRBJ2-3 and V is TRBV7-2; the match to TRBD2 covers 11 bases. The CDR3 is 17 amino acids. Germline CDR1 reads SGHTA; CDR2 reads FQGNSA. V was clipped by 6 bases and J by 6 bases; unmatched bases: 14.

The rearrangement uses TRBV6-6 and TRBJ2-3; the match to TRBD2 covers 12 bases. V shed 7 bases and J 0 bases; nucleotides not matched to a gene: 5. The CDR3 has 16 residues. The germline V gene encodes CDR1 MNHNY and CDR2 SVGAGI (reference sequence). The CDR3 coding sequence is TGTGCCAGCACAAACCTAGCGGGAGGGAGCACAGATACGCAGTATTTT. It yields the protein CASTNLAGGSTDTQYF.

This clone was detected a few times. This chain connects TRBV19 to TRBJ1-1; a weak D match, TRBD1 (5 bases). The CDR3 is made up of 14 amino acids. Deletions cut 3 bases from V and 1 base from J, with 9 bases between. Germline CDR1 and CDR2: LNHDA and SQIVND (reference sequence). CDR3 sequence: CASSMGTWNTEAFF. The DNA for the CDR3 is TGTGCCAGTAGTATGGGGACGTGGAACACTGAAGCTTTCTTT. The full variable domain, its missing parts supplied by reference TRBV19 and TRBJ1-1, is DGGITQSPKYLFRKEGQNVTLSCEQNLNHDAMYWYRQDPGQGLRLIYYSQIVNDFQKGDIAEGYSVSREKKESFPLTVTSAQKNPTAFYLCASSMGTWNTEAFFGQGTRLTVV.

This rearrangement joins TRBV6-6 to TRBJ2-3; weak D call: TRBD2 (5 bases). CDR1 is MNHNY, CDR2 SVGAGI, per germline (reference sequence). V was clipped by 6 bases and J by 0 bases, with 10 bases between them. There are 14 residues in the CDR3. The chain's CDR3 is CASSREGSTDTQYF. As DNA, the CDR3 is TGTGCCAGCAGCCGTGAGGGTAGCACAGATACGCAGTATTTT.

The rearrangement uses TRBV2 and TRBJ2-7; 7 nucleotides line up with TRBD1. This CDR3 comprises 13 residues. The V gene end was trimmed by 7 bases and the J gene end by 6 bases; junction bases not matched to a gene: 9. Germline CDR1 is SNHLY and CDR2 is FYNNEI. The CDR3 sequence is CASNLNRGSEQYF. In nucleotides, the CDR3 is TGTGCCAGCAACCTGAACAGGGGCTCCGAGCAGTACTTC.